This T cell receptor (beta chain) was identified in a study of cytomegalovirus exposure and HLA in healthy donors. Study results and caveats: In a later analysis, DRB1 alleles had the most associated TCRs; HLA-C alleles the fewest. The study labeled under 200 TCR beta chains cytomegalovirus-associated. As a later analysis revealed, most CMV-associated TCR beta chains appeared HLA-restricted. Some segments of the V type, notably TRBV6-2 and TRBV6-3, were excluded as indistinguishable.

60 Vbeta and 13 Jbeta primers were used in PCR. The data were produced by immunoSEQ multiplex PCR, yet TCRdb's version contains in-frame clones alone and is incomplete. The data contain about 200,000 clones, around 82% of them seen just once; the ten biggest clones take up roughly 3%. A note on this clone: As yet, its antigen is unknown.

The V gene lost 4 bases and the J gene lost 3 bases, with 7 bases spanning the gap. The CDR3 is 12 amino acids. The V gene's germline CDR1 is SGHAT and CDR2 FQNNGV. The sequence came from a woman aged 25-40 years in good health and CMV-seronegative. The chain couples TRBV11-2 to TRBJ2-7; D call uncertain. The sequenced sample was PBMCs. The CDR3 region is CASSSTVYEQYF. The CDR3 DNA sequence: TGTGCCAGCAGCTCTACAGTCTACGAGCAGTACTTC.